The 9 T cell receptor beta chains reported below all come from one sample, sequenced in a study of blood T cell repertoires in COVID-19. The data were produced by immunoSEQ multiplex PCR, yet TCRdb's version contains in-frame clones alone and is incomplete. The table has hundreds of thousands of clones, roughly four fifths seen once. Sequenced sample: PBMCs or T cells enriched from blood (not recorded which). The receptor set was obtained from a woman between 45 and 60 years old who had been exposed to COVID-19.

V is TRBV5-6 and J is TRBJ2-4, with 8 bases lining up with TRBD2. Germline CDR1 and CDR2: SGHDT and YYEEEE. CDR3 length: 19 amino acids. With V trimmed by 4 bases and J by 0 bases, 15 bases remained unmatched. The DNA for the CDR3 is TGTGCCAGCAGCCTACCCGGGGCGGGGGGTCCTCTAGCCAAAAACATTCAGTACTTC. Protein product: CASSLPGAGGPLAKNIQYF. The full variable domain, with the rest looked up from reference TRBV5-6 and TRBJ2-4, is DAGVTQSPTHLIKTRGQQVTLRCSPKSGHDTVSWYQQALGQGPQFIFQYYEEEERQRGNFPDRFSGHQFPNYSSELNVNALLLGDSALYLCASSLPGAGGPLAKNIQYFGAGTRLSVL.

As regards this clone: Additional DNA sequences in this sample encode the identical CDR3. The rearrangement uses TRBV28 and TRBJ1-5; D perhaps matches TRBD1 (5 bases). CDR1 and CDR2 (germline): MDHEN, SYDVKM. V was shortened by 7 bases and J by 2 bases, with 12 bases between the two germline ends. The CDR3 totals 14 residues. The CDR3 sequence is CASTIGGGNQPQHF. In DNA form, the CDR3 reads TGTGCCAGCACCATCGGGGGGGGCAATCAGCCCCAGCATTTT.

The V gene is TRBV6-1, the J gene TRBJ1-2; 7 nucleotides agree with TRBD1. The CDR3 sequence is 15 residues long. The V gene's germline CDR1 is MNHNS and CDR2 SASEGT. Trimming at V came to 2 bases and at J to 0 bases, leaving 3 bases not matched to a gene. CDR3 in amino acids: CASSEIGQANYGYTF. The CDR3 bases are TGTGCCAGCAGTGAAATAGGACAGGCTAACTATGGCTACACCTTC.

This chain connects TRBV5-1 to TRBJ2-3; D ambiguous. CDR1 SGHRS and CDR2 YFSETQ come from the germline V gene. The V end lost 0 bases, the J end lost 5 bases, and 10 bases lay between the germline ends. This CDR3 contains 14 residues. The CDR3 protein is CASSLETSKDTQYF. Here the CDR3 DNA reads TGCGCCAGCAGCTTGGAGACATCAAAAGATACGCAGTATTTT.

This clone was found a few times. The chain employs TRBV19 and TRBJ2-7; 8 positions match TRBD2. The CDR3 consists of 14 residues. The germline V gene has CDR1 LNHDA and CDR2 SQIVND (reference sequence). After removal of 3 bases from V and 2 bases from J, the junction contained 3 bases not matched to a gene. CDR3 sequence reads: CASSIVAGPYEQYF. The CDR3 DNA reads TGTGCCAGTAGTATTGTAGCGGGGCCCTACGAGCAGTACTTC.

The genes are TRBV27 and TRBJ1-2, with 7 bases that match TRBD1. J was trimmed by 4 bases and V by 0 bases; bases with no gene match: 5. In germline, CDR1 is MNHEY, CDR2 SMNVEV (reference sequence). There are 15 residues in the CDR3. Here the CDR3 DNA reads TGTGCCAGCAGTTTATCAAACAGGGGTTCCTATGGCTACACCTTC. Its translation is CASSLSNRGSYGYTF.

V usage is TRBV5-1 and J usage is TRBJ2-5, with D maybe TRBD2 (6 bases). Trimming left V 1 base short and J 5 bases short, with 12 bases between. This CDR3 is built from 14 residues. Germline V lookup: CDR1 SGHRS, CDR2 YFSETQ. The DNA of the CDR3 is TGCGCCAGCAGCTTGAGGCGGGGAGATGAGACCCAGTACTTC. This sequence encodes CASSLRRGDETQYF.

This chain joins TRBV11-3 and TRBJ2-1; 14 positions agree with TRBD2. The junction had 7 bases not matched to a gene; V was cut back by 4 bases and J by 8 bases. Per germline, CDR1 SGHNT and CDR2 YENEEA. CDR3 length equals 16 residues. CDR3 nucleotides: TGTGCCAGCAGCTCCCGGGGACTAGCGGGGGTGGATGAGCAGTTCTTC. Translated, it gives CASSSRGLAGVDEQFF. Supplemented by reference TRBV11-3 and TRBJ2-1, the full variable domain reads EAGVVQSPRYKIIEKKQPVAFWCNPISGHNTLYWYLQNLGQGPELLIRYENEEAVDDSQLPKDRFSAERLKGVDSTLKIQPAELGDSAVYLCASSSRGLAGVDEQFFGPGTRLTVL.

The gene calls are TRBV5-6 and TRBJ1-2; 10 nucleotides align to TRBD1. Germline V gene lookup returns CDR1 SGHDT and CDR2 YYEEEE. CDR3 size: 16 residues. Unmatched junction bases numbered 7, after V lost 5 bases and J lost 0 bases. The CDR3 is CASSSGTGVANYGYTF. CDR3 bases: TGTGCCAGCAGTTCCGGGACAGGGGTGGCTAACTATGGCTACACCTTC.